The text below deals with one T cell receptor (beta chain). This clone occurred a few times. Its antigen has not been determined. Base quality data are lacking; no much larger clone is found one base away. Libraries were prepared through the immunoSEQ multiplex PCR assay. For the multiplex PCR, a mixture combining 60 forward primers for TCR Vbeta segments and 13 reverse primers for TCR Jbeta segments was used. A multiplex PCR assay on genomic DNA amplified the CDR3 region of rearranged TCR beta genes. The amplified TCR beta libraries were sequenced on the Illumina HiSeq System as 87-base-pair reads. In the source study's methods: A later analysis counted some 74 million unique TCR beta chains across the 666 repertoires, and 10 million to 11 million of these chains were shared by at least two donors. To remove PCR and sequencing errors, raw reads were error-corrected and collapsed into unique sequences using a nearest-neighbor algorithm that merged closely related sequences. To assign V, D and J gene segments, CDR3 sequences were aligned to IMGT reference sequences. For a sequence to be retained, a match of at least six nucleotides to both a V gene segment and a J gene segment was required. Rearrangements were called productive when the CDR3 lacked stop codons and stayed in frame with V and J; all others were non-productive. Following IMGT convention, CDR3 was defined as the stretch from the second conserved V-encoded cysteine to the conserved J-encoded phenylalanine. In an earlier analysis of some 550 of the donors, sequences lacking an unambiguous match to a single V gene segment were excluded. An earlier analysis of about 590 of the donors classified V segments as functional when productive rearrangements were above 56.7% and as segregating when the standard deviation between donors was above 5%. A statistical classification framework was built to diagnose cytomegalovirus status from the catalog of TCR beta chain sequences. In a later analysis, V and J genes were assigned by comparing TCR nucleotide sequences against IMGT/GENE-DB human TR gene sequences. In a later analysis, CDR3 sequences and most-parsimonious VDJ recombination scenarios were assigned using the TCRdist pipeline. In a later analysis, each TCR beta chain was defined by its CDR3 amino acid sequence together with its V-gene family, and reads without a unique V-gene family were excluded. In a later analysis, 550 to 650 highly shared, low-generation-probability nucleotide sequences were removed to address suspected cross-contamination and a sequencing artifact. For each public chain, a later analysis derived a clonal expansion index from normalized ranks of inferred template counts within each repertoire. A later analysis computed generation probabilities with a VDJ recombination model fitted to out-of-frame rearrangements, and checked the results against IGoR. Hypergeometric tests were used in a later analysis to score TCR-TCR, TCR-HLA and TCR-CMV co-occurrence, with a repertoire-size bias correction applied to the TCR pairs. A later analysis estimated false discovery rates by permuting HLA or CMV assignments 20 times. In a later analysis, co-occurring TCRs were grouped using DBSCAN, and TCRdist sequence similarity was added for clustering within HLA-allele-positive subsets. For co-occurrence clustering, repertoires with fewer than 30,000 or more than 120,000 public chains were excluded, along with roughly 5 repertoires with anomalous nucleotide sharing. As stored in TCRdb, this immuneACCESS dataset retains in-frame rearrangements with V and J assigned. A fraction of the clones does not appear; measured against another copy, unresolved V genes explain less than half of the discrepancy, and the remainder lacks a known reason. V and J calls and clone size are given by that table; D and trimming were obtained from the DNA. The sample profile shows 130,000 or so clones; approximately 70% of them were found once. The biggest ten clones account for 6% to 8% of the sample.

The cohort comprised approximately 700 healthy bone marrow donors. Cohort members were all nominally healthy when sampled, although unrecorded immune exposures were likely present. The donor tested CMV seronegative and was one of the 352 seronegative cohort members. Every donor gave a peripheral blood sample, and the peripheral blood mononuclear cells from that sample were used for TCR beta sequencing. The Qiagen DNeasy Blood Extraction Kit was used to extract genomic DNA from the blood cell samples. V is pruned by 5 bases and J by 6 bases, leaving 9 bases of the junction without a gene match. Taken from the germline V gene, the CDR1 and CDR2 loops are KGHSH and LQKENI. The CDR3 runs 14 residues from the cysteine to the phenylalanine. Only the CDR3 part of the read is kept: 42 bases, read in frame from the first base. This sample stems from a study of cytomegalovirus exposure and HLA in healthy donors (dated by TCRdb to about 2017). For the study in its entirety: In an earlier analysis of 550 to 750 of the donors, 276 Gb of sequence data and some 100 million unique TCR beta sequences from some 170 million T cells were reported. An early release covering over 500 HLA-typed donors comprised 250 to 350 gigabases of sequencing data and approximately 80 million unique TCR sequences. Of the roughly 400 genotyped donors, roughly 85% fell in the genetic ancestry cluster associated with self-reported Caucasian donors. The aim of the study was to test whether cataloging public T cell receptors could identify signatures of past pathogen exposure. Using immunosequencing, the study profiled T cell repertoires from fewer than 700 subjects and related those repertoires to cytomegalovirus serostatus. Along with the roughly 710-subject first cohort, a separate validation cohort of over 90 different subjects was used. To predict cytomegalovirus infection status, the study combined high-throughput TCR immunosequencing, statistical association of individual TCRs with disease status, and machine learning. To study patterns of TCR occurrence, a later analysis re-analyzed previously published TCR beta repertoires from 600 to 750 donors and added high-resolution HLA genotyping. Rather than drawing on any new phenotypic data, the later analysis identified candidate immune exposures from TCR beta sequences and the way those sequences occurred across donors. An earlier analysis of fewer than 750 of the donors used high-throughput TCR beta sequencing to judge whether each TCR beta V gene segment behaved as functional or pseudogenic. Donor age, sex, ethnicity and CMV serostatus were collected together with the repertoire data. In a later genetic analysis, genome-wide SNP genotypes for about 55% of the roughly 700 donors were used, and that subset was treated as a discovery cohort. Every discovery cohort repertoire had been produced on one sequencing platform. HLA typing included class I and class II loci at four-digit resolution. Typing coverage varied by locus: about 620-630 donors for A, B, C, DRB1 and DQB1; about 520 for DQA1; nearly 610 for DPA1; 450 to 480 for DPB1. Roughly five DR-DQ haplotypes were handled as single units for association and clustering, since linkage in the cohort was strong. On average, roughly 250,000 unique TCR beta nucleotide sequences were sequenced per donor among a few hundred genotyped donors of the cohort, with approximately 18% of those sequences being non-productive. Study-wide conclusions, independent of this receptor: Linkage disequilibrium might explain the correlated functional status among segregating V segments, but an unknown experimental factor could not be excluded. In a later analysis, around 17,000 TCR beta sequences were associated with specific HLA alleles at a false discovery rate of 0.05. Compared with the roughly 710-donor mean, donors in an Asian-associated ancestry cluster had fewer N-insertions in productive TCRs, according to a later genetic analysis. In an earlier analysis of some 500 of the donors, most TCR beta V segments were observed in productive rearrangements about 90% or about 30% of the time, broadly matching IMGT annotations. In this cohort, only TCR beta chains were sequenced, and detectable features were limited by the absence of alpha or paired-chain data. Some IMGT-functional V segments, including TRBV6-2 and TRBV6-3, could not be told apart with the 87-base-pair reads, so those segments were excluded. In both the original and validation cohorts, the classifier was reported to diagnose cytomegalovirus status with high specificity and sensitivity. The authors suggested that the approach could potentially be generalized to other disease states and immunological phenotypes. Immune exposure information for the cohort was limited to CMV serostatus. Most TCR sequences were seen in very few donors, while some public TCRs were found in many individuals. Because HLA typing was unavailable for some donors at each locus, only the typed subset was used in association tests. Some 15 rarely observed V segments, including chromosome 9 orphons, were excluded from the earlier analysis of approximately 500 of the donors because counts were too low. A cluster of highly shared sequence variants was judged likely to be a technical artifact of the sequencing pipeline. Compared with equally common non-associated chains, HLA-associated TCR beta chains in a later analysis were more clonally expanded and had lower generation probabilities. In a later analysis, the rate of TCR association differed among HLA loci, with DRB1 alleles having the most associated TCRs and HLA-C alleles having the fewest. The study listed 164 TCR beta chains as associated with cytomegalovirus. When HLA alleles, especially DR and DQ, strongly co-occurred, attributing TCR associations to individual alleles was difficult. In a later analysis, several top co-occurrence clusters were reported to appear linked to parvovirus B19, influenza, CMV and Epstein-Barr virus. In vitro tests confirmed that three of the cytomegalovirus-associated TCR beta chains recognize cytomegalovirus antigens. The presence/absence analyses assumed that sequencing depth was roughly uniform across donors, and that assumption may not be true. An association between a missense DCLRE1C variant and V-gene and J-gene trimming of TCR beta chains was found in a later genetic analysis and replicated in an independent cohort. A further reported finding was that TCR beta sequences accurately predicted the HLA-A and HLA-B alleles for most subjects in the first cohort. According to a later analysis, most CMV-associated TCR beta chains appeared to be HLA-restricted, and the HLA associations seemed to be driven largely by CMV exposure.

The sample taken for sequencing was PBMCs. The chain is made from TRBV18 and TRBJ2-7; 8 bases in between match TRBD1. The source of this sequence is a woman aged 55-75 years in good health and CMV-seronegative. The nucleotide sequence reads TGTGCCAGCTCAGCCGGACAGGGTATCGGCGAGCAGTACTTC. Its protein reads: CASSAGQGIGEQYF.